These 10 T cell receptor beta chains share one sample of origin, sequenced in a study of T-cell memory formation after mild COVID-19. Each CDR3 protein gets one entry after TCRdb re-called the 5' RACE reads with MiXCR. The sample carries approximately 99,000 distinct CDR3 sequences, roughly a sixth recorded once. The specimen sequenced was PBMCs or a T cell subset sorted from them (not recorded which). Source of these receptors: a man between 18 and 35 years old who had mild COVID-19 (a few samples of this study predate the infection). Cell type and time point are not known.

This clonotype was detected only once. The chain uses TRBV7-2 and TRBJ1-1; D is possibly TRBD1 (5 bases). V was shortened by 5 bases and J by 4 bases, with 17 bases between the two germline ends. Looked up from germline, CDR1 is SGHTA and CDR2 is FQGNSA. The CDR3 loop spans 15 amino acids. In DNA, the CDR3 is TGTGCCAGCAGCCCCCCCGGGGGTGGCGCCACTGAAGCTTTCTTT. It yields the protein CASSPPGGGATEAFF.

The rearrangement joins TRBV5-6 to TRBJ2-7; D tentatively fits TRBD1 or TRBD2 (5 bases each). The V end lost 3 bases, the J end lost 3 bases, and 10 bases lay between the germline ends. Germline V lookup: CDR1 SGHDT, CDR2 YYEEEE. The CDR3 has 13 residues. The CDR3 is CASSWDPGYEQYF. The DNA for the CDR3 is TGTGCCAGCAGCTGGGACCCGGGCTACGAGCAGTACTTC.

This clonotype was found a few times. This chain joins TRBV5-1 and TRBJ1-2; D gene ambiguous. V gave up 0 bases and J gave up 3 bases, with 12 bases separating them. Germline CDR1 and CDR2: SGHRS and YFSETQ. The CDR3 consists of 15 residues. The CDR3 reads CASSLVPGKDYGYTF. The CDR3 DNA follows: TGCGCCAGCAGCTTGGTTCCGGGCAAGGACTATGGCTACACCTTC.

In this sample, this clonotype turned up a few times. The gene calls are TRBV5-1 and TRBJ1-5, with 7 bases aligning to TRBD1. This CDR3 has 14 residues. The germline gives CDR1 SGHRS, CDR2 YFSETQ. V lost 0 bases and J lost 5; bases outside the gene matches: 2. The CDR3 DNA reads TGCGCCAGCAGCTTGGAAGGGGGCGATCAGCCCCAGCATTTT. This sequence encodes CASSLEGGDQPQHF.

The chain recombines TRBV5-5 with TRBJ1-1; TRBD1 is a possible D gene (6 bases). The CDR3 covers 19 residues. Germline lookup yields CDR1 SGHKS and CDR2 YYEKEE (reference sequence). Trimming pared 3 bases from V and 8 bases from J, leaving 32 bases between. CDR3 sequence (DNA): TGTGCCAGCAGCTCTGCCTTTGGACAGCTGAGCTTAAGCGATGTGGAAGCTTTCTTT. It yields the protein CASSSAFGQLSLSDVEAFF.

J is TRBJ2-3 and V is TRBV2; no clear D. Germline assignment: CDR1 SNHLY and CDR2 FYNNEI. V gave up 1 base and J gave up 1 base, with 9 bases separating them. The CDR3 runs 15 residues. The CDR3: CASSEGRFGTDTQYF. The CDR3 nucleotides read TGTGCCAGCAGTGAAGGGAGATTTGGCACAGATACGCAGTATTTT.

This clonotype was observed a handful of times. The genes are TRBV7-9 and TRBJ1-2; 10 bases match TRBD1. This CDR3 contains 18 residues. V trimming: 4 bases; J trimming: 2 bases; junction bases outside the gene matches: 13. The germline V gene encodes CDR1 SEHNR and CDR2 FQNEAQ (reference sequence). Written as DNA, the CDR3 is TGTGCCAGCAGCTCCGACAGGGGGCAAGGCGAAGCGAACTATGGCTACACCTTC. It translates to CASSSDRGQGEANYGYTF.

The rearrangement links TRBV24-1 to TRBJ2-1; 10 positions match TRBD1. The CDR3 has 15 amino acids. Germline assignment: CDR1 KGHDR and CDR2 SFDVKD. J gave up 10 bases and V 4 bases, and 9 bases lay outside the gene matches. The CDR3 region has the DNA TGTGCCACCAGTGACGCCGGGACAGGGGCTAAGGAGCAGTTCTTC. The encoded protein is CATSDAGTGAKEQFF.

The V gene is TRBV5-1, the J gene TRBJ2-5, with D perhaps TRBD1 (5 bases). The germline V gene has CDR1 SGHRS and CDR2 YFSETQ. The CDR3 is 13 amino acids. Trimming took off 2 bases at V and 5 bases at J, with 10 bases between the two ends. The CDR3 sequence is CASSFSGPETQYF. The CDR3 DNA follows: TGCGCCAGCAGCTTCTCAGGGCCGGAGACCCAGTACTTC.

V gene TRBV27 combines with J gene TRBJ1-2, with 7 bases matching TRBD1. V gave up 3 bases and J gave up 4 bases; unmatched junction bases: 2. Germline CDR1 MNHEY, CDR2 SMNVEV (reference sequence). This CDR3 has 13 amino acids. The CDR3 DNA follows: TGTGCCAGCAGTTTCGAGGGGGCCTATGGCTACACCTTC. Encoded protein: CASSFEGAYGYTF.